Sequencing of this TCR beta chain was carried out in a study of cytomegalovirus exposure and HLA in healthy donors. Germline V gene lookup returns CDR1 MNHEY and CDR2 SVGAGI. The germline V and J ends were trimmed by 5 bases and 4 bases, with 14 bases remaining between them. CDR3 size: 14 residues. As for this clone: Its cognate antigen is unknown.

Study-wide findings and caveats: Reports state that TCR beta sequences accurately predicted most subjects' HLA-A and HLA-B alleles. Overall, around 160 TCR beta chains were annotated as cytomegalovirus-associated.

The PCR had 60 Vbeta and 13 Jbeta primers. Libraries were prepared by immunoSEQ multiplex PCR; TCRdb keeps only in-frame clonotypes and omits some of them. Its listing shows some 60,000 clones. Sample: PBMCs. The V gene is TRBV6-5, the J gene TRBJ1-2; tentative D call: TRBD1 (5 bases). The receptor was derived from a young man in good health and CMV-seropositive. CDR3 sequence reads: CASSEEKGPYGYTF. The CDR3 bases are TGTGCCAGCAGTGAAGAAAAGGGGCCCTATGGCTACACCTTC.